The T cell receptor beta chain described here comes from a study of blood T cell repertoires in COVID-19. Across the study: Some COVID-19 samples were acute and others convalescent; all came from the United States, Italy and Spain. T cells, B-cell-depleted T cells, or PBMCs provided the cDNA or gDNA that served as material.

In the original processing: The assay estimated nucleated cells by amplifying reference gene primers. TCRdb's copy holds only in-frame clones and misses some; the assay was immunoSEQ multiplex PCR. V, J and clone size were drawn from that table, and D and trimming were deduced from the DNA. This table holds about 97,000 clones, 90% to 95% found once. In this sample, this clone turned up once. The germline gives CDR1 LNHDA, CDR2 SQIVND (reference sequence). The CDR3 is 14 residues long. Trimming removed 9 bases from V and 7 bases from J, with 21 bases in between. This receptor was identified in a man aged 45 to 65 with acute or convalescent COVID-19. The chain recombines TRBV19 with TRBJ1-2; D might be TRBD1 (6 bases). The sample consisted of peripheral blood. The CDR3: CASLLGGGASGYTF. CDR3 bases: TGTGCCAGCCTTCTCGGGGGGGGCGCGAGTGGCTACACCTTC.